Below are 13 T cell receptor beta chains sequenced from a single sample in a study of Ad26.COV2.S vaccination and SARS-CoV-2 variants. Assay used: immunoSEQ multiplex PCR; TCRdb lists only in-frame clones, some missing. Of about 350,000 clones detected, under 95% appear once; the ten largest clones hold about 3.8%. Specimen: peripheral blood, collected after recovery from COVID-19. The receptors were sampled from a human donor who had recovered from COVID-19.

The chain joins TRBV18 to TRBJ1-3, with D maybe TRBD1 (5 bases). The CDR3 contains 14 residues. The germline CDR1 and CDR2 sequences are KGHSH and LQKENI. Trimming removed 0 bases from V and 4 bases from J, with 7 bases in between. For the CDR3, the DNA is TGTGCCAGCTCACCACCGCAGGGAGGAAACACCATATATTTT. Its translation: CASSPPQGGNTIYF.

The CDR3 sequence: CASSVSLAGGSDHYTGELFF. The CDR3 coding sequence is TGTGCCAGCAGCGTAAGTCTAGCGGGGGGATCCGACCATTACACCGGGGAGCTGTTTTTT. The rearrangement uses TRBV9 and TRBJ2-2; 11 bases match TRBD2. This CDR3 has 20 residues. The V gene's germline CDR1 is SGDLS and CDR2 YYNGEE. V dropped 1 base and J dropped 3; count of bases not matched to a gene: 14. The entire variable domain, with the rest obtained from reference TRBV9 and TRBJ2-2, is as follows: DSGVTQTPKHLITATGQRVTLRCSPRSGDLSVYWYQQSLDQGLQFLIQYYNGEERAKGNILERFSAQQFPDLHSELNLSSLELGDSALYFCASSVSLAGGSDHYTGELFFGEGSRLTVL.

The chain joins TRBV7-2 to TRBJ1-2, with TRBD1 as a possible D gene (5 bases). The V gene's germline CDR1 is SGHTA and CDR2 FQGNSA. The CDR3 has 17 residues. V was cut by 2 bases and J by 1 base, with 17 bases left in between. This chain's CDR3 is CASSLIWRGRGNYGYTF. For the CDR3, the DNA is TGTGCCAGCAGCTTAATCTGGCGTGGTAGGGGTAACTATGGCTACACCTTC.

The chain recombines TRBV6-5 with TRBJ2-4, with D perhaps matching TRBD2 (5 bases). Germline CDR1 MNHEY, CDR2 SVGAGI. This CDR3 region has 12 residues. V lost 7 bases and J lost 8, with 12 bases in between. CDR3: CASKRLEDIQYF. In DNA form, the CDR3 reads TGTGCCAGCAAGCGATTGGAGGACATTCAGTACTTC.

This chain uses TRBV7-2 with TRBJ2-2; 7 positions match TRBD1. Germline loops: CDR1 SGHTA, CDR2 FQGNSA. The length of the CDR3 is 17 residues. V lost 5 bases and J lost 7; bases outside the gene matches: 16. CDR3 sequence reads: CASSLIATGIDGGELFF. CDR3 sequence (DNA): TGTGCCAGCAGCCTAATCGCGACAGGGATCGACGGCGGGGAGCTGTTTTTT.

V and J are TRBV5-1 and TRBJ1-2, with D possibly TRBD1 on 5 matching bases. V dropped 4 bases and J dropped 6 bases, with 10 bases sitting between them. The germline CDR1 and CDR2 sequences are SGHRS and YFSETQ. The CDR3 sequence is 12 residues long. The CDR3 loop reads CASSGGGNGYTF. CDR3 DNA sequence: TGCGCCAGCAGCGGCGGGGGAAATGGCTACACCTTC.

This chain links TRBV4-1 with TRBJ1-4; D is perhaps TRBD1 (5 bases). Looked up from germline, CDR1 is MGHRA and CDR2 is YSYEKL. The CDR3 extends over 15 amino acids. Trimming removed 4 bases from V and 7 bases from J, with 16 bases in between. CDR3 region: CASSLRDLMVEKLFF. The CDR3 nucleotides are TGCGCCAGCAGCCTTCGGGACCTAATGGTTGAAAAACTGTTTTTT.

V gene TRBV2 combines with J gene TRBJ1-5; 8 bases match TRBD1. From germline, CDR1 is SNHLY and CDR2 FYNNEI. The CDR3 runs 15 residues. The junction had 8 bases not matched to a gene; V was cut back by 6 bases and J by 4 bases. The CDR3 reads CASRLTGERNQPQHF. Written as DNA, the CDR3 is TGTGCCAGCAGACTGACAGGGGAGAGGAATCAGCCCCAGCATTTT.

Of note for this clone: The same CDR3 is also encoded by other DNA sequences in this sample. The genes are TRBV5-1 and TRBJ1-2, with D perhaps TRBD1 (5 bases). With 0 bases removed from V and 4 bases from J, the gap between germline ends came to 10 bases. Germline V gene data show CDR1 as SGHRS and CDR2 as YFSETQ. The CDR3 has 14 residues. CDR3 in amino acids: CASSLARVGYGYTF. The CDR3 DNA follows: TGCGCCAGCAGCTTGGCCAGGGTAGGCTATGGCTACACCTTC. Drawing the rest from reference TRBV5-1 and TRBJ1-2, the complete variable domain is KAGVTQTPRYLIKTRGQQVTLSCSPISGHRSVSWYQQTPGQGLQFLFEYFSETQRNKGNFPGRFSGRQFSNSRSEMNVSTLELGDSALYLCASSLARVGYGYTFGSGTRLTVV.

The chain uses TRBV4-3 and TRBJ2-3; D uncertain. Trimming removed 0 bases at V and 1 base at J, with 8 bases between. The CDR3 runs 15 residues. CDR1 LGHNA and CDR2 YSLEER come from the germline V gene. The CDR3: CASSQEAAGTDTQYF. The DNA for the CDR3 is TGCGCCAGCAGCCAAGAGGCCGCGGGCACAGATACGCAGTATTTT.

The chain carries TRBV10-1 and TRBJ2-1; 9 bases are a match to TRBD1. The CDR3 covers 13 residues. CDR1 is WNHNN, CDR2 SYGVQD, per germline (reference sequence). Trimming took 10 bases from V and 5 from J; bases not matched to a gene: 6. Written as DNA, the CDR3 is TGCGCCACCGGGGACAGGGCCAACAATGAGCAGTTCTTC. Its protein product is CATGDRANNEQFF.

J is TRBJ1-3 and V is TRBV4-1; D unresolved. This CDR3 spans 16 amino acids. V was trimmed by 0 bases and J by 4 bases, leaving 13 bases between them. The germline V gene encodes CDR1 MGHRA and CDR2 YSYEKL. CDR3 in DNA: TGCGCCAGCAGCCAAGAGTCAGGTTTCTTCGGAAACACCATATATTTT. Amino acid sequence: CASSQESGFFGNTIYF.

The chain joins TRBV6-4 to TRBJ1-2, with 9 bases fitting TRBD1. V lost 4 bases and J lost 1; bases outside the gene matches: 13. Germline V gene sequence: CDR1 MRHNA, CDR2 SNTAGT. This CDR3 is built from 18 residues. CDR3 amino acids: CASSGYRGRIRLNYGYTF. The CDR3 DNA follows: TGTGCCAGCAGTGGATACAGGGGGCGGATCCGACTTAACTATGGCTACACCTTC.